One sample yielded the 9 T cell receptor beta chains listed below, sequenced in a study of T cells in Graves' hyperthyroidism and ophthalmopathy. Authors of the study amplified TCR beta CDR3 regions from RNA transcripts. First-round RT-PCR with HTBI primers amplified the TCR CDR3 region. Via MiXCR, TCRdb re-called the multiplex PCR reads, giving one row per CDR3 protein. The sample shows approximately 600,000 distinct CDR3 sequences, 20% to 25% of them seen only once. Sequencing was performed on blood. The receptors were sampled from a man aged 25-45 years with Graves' ophthalmopathy.

A note on this clonotype: A read error may be the cause here, since a much bigger clone is one base away. The rearrangement joins TRBV13 to TRBJ2-1; 8 bases align to TRBD1. Germline CDR1 is PRHDT and CDR2 is FYEKMQ (reference sequence). This CDR3 spans 18 amino acids. Trimming cost V 7 bases and J 2 bases; bases outside gene matches: 16. Written as DNA, the CDR3 is TGTGCCAGCAACTCCCGAGACAGGGGAATCCCTGCCTACAATGAGCAGTTCTTC. It is translated as CASNSRDRGIPAYNEQFF.

V usage is TRBV9 and J usage is TRBJ1-6; D unclear. This CDR3 comprises 14 residues. The V gene's germline CDR1 is SGDLS and CDR2 YYNGEE. Trimming took off 7 bases at V and 8 bases at J, with 16 bases between the two ends. The CDR3 DNA sequence: TGTGCCAGCTCCCCACCCGGCATCGATTCACCCCTCCACTTT. Protein sequence: CASSPPGIDSPLHF.

This clonotype was recorded a few times. The chain has TRBV6-1 and TRBJ1-2; perhaps TRBD1 as D (5 bases). Trimming left V 6 bases short and J 8 bases short, with 16 bases between. CDR1 is MNHNS and CDR2 is SASEGT in the germline V gene. This CDR3 spans 13 amino acids. CDR3 amino acids: CASRTPGGRGYTF. CDR3 nucleotides: TGTGCCAGCAGGACGCCGGGGGGTCGGGGCTACACCTTC.

This clonotype was detected many times. The V gene is TRBV3-1, the J gene TRBJ1-2; D is possibly TRBD1 (5 bases). Germline CDR1 is LGHDT and CDR2 is YNNKEL (reference sequence). Trimming cost V 0 bases and J 4 bases, with 15 bases left between them. The length of the CDR3 is 16 residues. CDR3 DNA: TGTGCCAGCAGCCAAGATCATGGGGGACCGATCTATGGCTACACCTTC. The encoded protein is CASSQDHGGPIYGYTF. Drawing the rest from reference TRBV3-1 and TRBJ1-2, the complete variable domain is DTAVSQTPKYLVTQMGNDKSIKCEQNLGHDTMYWYKQDSKKFLKIMFSYNNKELIINETVPNRFSPKSPDKAHLNLHINSLELGDSAVYFCASSQDHGGPIYGYTFGSGTRLTVV.

The chain employs TRBV6-1 and TRBJ2-1; D perhaps matches TRBD2 (5 bases). The CDR3 has 15 amino acids. V lost 4 bases to trimming and J lost 0 bases, with 10 bases between them. From germline, CDR1 is MNHNS and CDR2 SASEGT. CDR3 sequence: CASSGAGLSYNEQFF. CDR3 sequence (DNA): TGTGCCAGCAGTGGGGCGGGCCTCTCCTACAATGAGCAGTTCTTC.

This clonotype was seen at least ten times. The J gene is TRBJ2-2, the V gene TRBV2; no reliable D call. Trimming removed 3 bases from V and 3 bases from J, with 5 bases in between. The CDR3 extends over 13 amino acids. CDR1 and CDR2 (germline): SNHLY, FYNNEI. This CDR3 reads CASSDSYTGELFF. The DNA for the CDR3 is TGTGCCAGCAGTGACAGCTACACCGGGGAGCTGTTTTTT. Supplemented by reference TRBV2 and TRBJ2-2, the full variable domain reads EPEVTQTPSHQVTQMGQEVILRCVPISNHLYFYWYRQILGQKVEFLVSFYNNEISEKSEIFDDQFSVERPDGSNFTLKIRSTKLEDSAMYFCASSDSYTGELFFGEGSRLTVL.

The chain joins TRBV28 to TRBJ2-2; tentative D call: TRBD1 (5 bases). The CDR3 runs to 17 residues. The V end lost 1 base, the J end lost 3 bases, and 15 bases lay between the germline ends. From germline, CDR1 is MDHEN and CDR2 SYDVKM. The CDR3 reads CASSLLGAWADTGELFF. The DNA of the CDR3 is TGTGCCAGCAGTTTATTAGGGGCTTGGGCGGACACCGGGGAGCTGTTTTTT.

This clonotype was detected ten times or more. J is TRBJ2-7 and V is TRBV20-1; TRBD2 agrees at 12 bases. After removal of 5 bases from V and 2 bases from J, the junction contained 1 base not matched to a gene. The length of the CDR3 is 13 residues. CDR1 is DFQATT and CDR2 is SNEGSKA in the germline V gene (reference sequence). The CDR3 here is CSAWTSGTYEQYF. The CDR3 DNA reads as TGCAGTGCTTGGACTAGCGGGACCTACGAGCAGTACTTC.

This clonotype was counted between two and nine times. The genes are TRBV20-1 and TRBJ1-5; 7 bases match TRBD1. Germline V gene lookup returns CDR1 DFQATT and CDR2 SNEGSKA (reference sequence). After removal of 6 bases from V and 0 bases from J, the junction contained 8 bases not matched to a gene. CDR3 size: 15 residues. The CDR3 DNA reads TGCAGTGCCCTCACAGGGGAATCTAGCAATCAGCCCCAGCATTTT. The encoded protein is CSALTGESSNQPQHF.